This passage covers 2 T cell receptor beta chains from one sample sequenced in a study of T cell responses to AZD1222 COVID-19 vaccine. Profiling relied on immunoSEQ multiplex PCR, and the TCRdb table lists in-frame clones only, not all of them. The table shows over 120,000 clones, with roughly 90% occurring only once. This specimen consisted of peripheral blood, obtained on day 0 of AZD1222 vaccination. Source of these receptors: an adult in good health.

This chain links TRBV3-1 (or the pseudogene TRBV3-2) with TRBJ2-2; 8 bases are a match to TRBD1. With 2 bases clipped from V and 1 base from J, the junction kept 12 bases outside the gene matches. The CDR3 length is 19 residues. CDR1 LGHDT and CDR2 YNNKEL come from the germline V gene (reference sequence). The chain's CDR3 is CASSQPRLRQGRNTGELFF. CDR3 nucleotide sequence: TGTGCCAGCAGCCAACCACGACTAAGACAGGGGCGGAACACCGGGGAGCTGTTTTTT.

With regard to this clone: This sample also contains other DNA sequences that code for the same CDR3. The chain employs TRBV27 and TRBJ1-4; TRBD1 is a possible D gene (6 bases). Looked up from germline, CDR1 is MNHEY and CDR2 is SMNVEV (reference sequence). V lost 5 bases to trimming and J lost 8 bases, with 12 bases between them. This CDR3 has 13 amino acids. The CDR3 DNA follows: TGTGCCAGCAGTCTTAGGGGGGAGGAAAAACTGTTTTTT. This codes for CASSLRGEEKLFF.